These 22 T cell receptor beta chains were sequenced from one sample in a study of blood T cell repertoires in COVID-19 (dated by TCRdb to about 2020). Preparation of the library involved the immunoSEQ multiplex PCR assay. TCRdb took this table from immuneACCESS and kept in-frame rearrangements with V and J called. Such tables lack part of the clones; where checked against another copy, unresolved V genes explain under half of the gap, and the rest is unexplained. This sample has roughly 130,000 clones in its table, and less than 90% of those were observed once. Around 13% of the sample is in the top ten clones. Material for sequencing was peripheral blood. Receptors were obtained from a woman aged 25 to 39 who had recovered from COVID-19.

The chain joins TRBV9 to TRBJ1-6; 10 bases agree with TRBD1. The junction had 4 bases not matched to a gene; V was cut back by 4 bases and J by 6 bases. The germline V gene has CDR1 SGDLS and CDR2 YYNGEE. This CDR3 is built from 15 residues. The CDR3 sequence is CASSSRQGANSPLHF. CDR3 sequence (DNA): TGTGCCAGCAGCTCGAGACAGGGGGCTAATTCACCCCTCCACTTT.

The chain is built from TRBV6-5 and TRBJ2-3; 8 bases map to TRBD2. CDR3 length: 16 amino acids. V shed 0 bases and J 7 bases; nucleotides not matched to a gene: 9. Germline loops: CDR1 MNHEY, CDR2 SVGAGI. CDR3 sequence: CASSYSTSGGRNTQYF. The CDR3 DNA is TGTGCCAGCAGTTACTCGACCAGCGGGGGCCGAAATACGCAGTATTTT.

This rearrangement joins TRBV21-1 to TRBJ2-1; TRBD1, as called in the table, went unchecked against the DNA. TRBV21-1 is a documented pseudogene. The CDR3 runs 13 residues. The CDR3 loop reads CAIGGQGLNEQFF. In DNA form, the CDR3 reads TGTGCCATCGGGGGACAGGGTCTAAATGAGCAGTTCTTC.

The rearrangement uses TRBV30 and TRBJ1-4; TRBD1 matches at 9 bases. Germline CDR1 and CDR2: GTSNPN and SVGIG (reference sequence). The length of the CDR3 is 15 residues. The V gene end was trimmed by 3 bases and the J gene end by 7 bases; junction bases not matched to a gene: 9. CDR3 region: CAWSRDRASGEKLFF. Written as DNA, the CDR3 is TGTGCCTGGAGCCGGGACAGGGCCTCTGGTGAAAAACTGTTTTTT.

This chain connects TRBV5-1 to TRBJ2-3, with 11 positions matching TRBD2. Germline V gives CDR1 SGHRS, CDR2 YFSETQ. The CDR3 is made up of 15 amino acids. J was trimmed by 4 bases and V by 0 bases; bases with no gene match: 1. The CDR3 DNA is TGCGCCAGCAGCTTGGTACTAGCGGGAGCAGATACGCAGTATTTT. Translation gives CASSLVLAGADTQYF.

V usage is TRBV13 and J usage is TRBJ2-1; 8 bases match TRBD1. CDR1 PRHDT and CDR2 FYEKMQ come from the germline V gene (reference sequence). This CDR3 is built from 14 residues. V shed 4 bases, J shed 8 bases, and the junction held 7 bases outside the gene matches. CDR3 region: CASSSGQARDEQFF. CDR3 in DNA: TGTGCCAGCAGCTCGGGACAGGCAAGAGATGAGCAGTTCTTC.

The V call is TRBV19, the J call TRBJ1-4; TRBD1 agrees at 11 bases. Germline-derived CDR1 and CDR2 are LNHDA and SQIVND (reference sequence). V gave up 3 bases and J gave up 0 bases; unmatched junction bases: 6. This CDR3 comprises 18 residues. CDR3 sequence reads: CASSIPGTGGTTNEKLFF. Written as DNA, the CDR3 is TGTGCCAGTAGTATCCCAGGGACAGGGGGTACAACTAATGAAAAACTGTTTTTT. The full variable domain, its missing parts supplied by reference TRBV19 and TRBJ1-4, is DGGITQSPKYLFRKEGQNVTLSCEQNLNHDAMYWYRQDPGQGLRLIYYSQIVNDFQKGDIAEGYSVSREKKESFPLTVTSAQKNPTAFYLCASSIPGTGGTTNEKLFFGSGTQLSVL.

V and J are TRBV6-5 and TRBJ1-5; D ambiguous. CDR1 is MNHEY, CDR2 SVGAGI, per germline. Trimming took 6 bases from V and 0 from J, leaving 9 bases between them. The CDR3 length is 14 residues. CDR3 coding DNA: TGTGCCAGCAGGACCCAGGTTAGCAATCAGCCCCAGCATTTT. Translating it yields CASRTQVSNQPQHF.

The sample holds one count of this clone. The chain links TRBV5-4 to TRBJ2-1; 9 bases are a match to TRBD2. The trim removed 3 bases at V and 7 bases at J, leaving 14 bases unmatched. Germline V gene lookup returns CDR1 SGHNT and CDR2 YYREEE (reference sequence). The CDR3 consists of 17 residues. CDR3 coding DNA: TGTGCCAGCAGCTCGGGACTAGCAGGGAGACTGGGGAATGAGCAGTTCTTC. It specifies CASSSGLAGRLGNEQFF.

This sequence joins TRBV10-3 and TRBJ2-1; 14 bases are shared with TRBD2. V lost 2 bases to trimming and J lost 6 bases; unmatched junction nucleotides: 12. Germline values: CDR1 ENHRY, CDR2 SYGVKD. The CDR3 extends over 19 amino acids. CDR3 in amino acids: CAISEAGLAGDFGFNEQFF. The CDR3 DNA is TGTGCCATCAGTGAGGCGGGACTAGCGGGAGATTTTGGGTTCAATGAGCAGTTCTTC.

This chain links TRBV30 with TRBJ2-1, with 7 bases lining up with TRBD2. The V gene end was trimmed by 1 base and the J gene end by 12 bases; junction bases not matched to a gene: 6. Germline V gene data show CDR1 as GTSNPN and CDR2 as SVGIG (reference sequence). There are 12 residues in the CDR3. The CDR3 loop is CAWSALGTMQFF. For the CDR3, the DNA is TGTGCCTGGAGTGCCCTCGGGACTATGCAGTTCTTC.

This clone was found a few times. The rearrangement joins TRBV19 to TRBJ2-1; 8 bases map to TRBD1. V lost 9 bases, J lost 4 bases, and 11 bases stayed unmatched. The CDR3 is 15 amino acids. Per germline, CDR1 LNHDA and CDR2 SQIVND (reference sequence). Here the CDR3 DNA reads TGTGCCAGCTCGACCGGGACAGGTGTTTACAATGAGCAGTTCTTC. Its protein product is CASSTGTGVYNEQFF.

This chain connects TRBV25-1 to TRBJ2-7, with 12 bases aligning to TRBD2. The CDR3 is 14 amino acids. In germline, CDR1 is MGHDK, CDR2 SYGVNS. V trimming: 9 bases; J trimming: 3 bases; junction bases outside the gene matches: 6. CDR3 DNA: TGTGCCAGTGGACTAGCGGGGACCGACTACGAGCAGTACTTC. Its translation: CASGLAGTDYEQYF.

A single count supports this clone. The chain is built from TRBV5-6 and TRBJ1-2; TRBD1 might be the D (5 bases). The germline V gene has CDR1 SGHDT and CDR2 YYEEEE. CDR3 length equals 14 residues. Between the trimmed V and J ends, which lost 4 bases and 5 bases, there was a span of 15 bases. This CDR3 is CASSASGDLYGYTF. The CDR3 DNA is TGTGCCAGCAGCGCGTCGGGGGACTTGTATGGCTACACCTTC.

V gene TRBV19 combines with J gene TRBJ2-3, with 8 bases that match TRBD1. V was clipped by 4 bases and J by 1 base; unmatched bases: 7. The CDR3 length is 16 residues. Germline V gives CDR1 LNHDA, CDR2 SQIVND (reference sequence). For the CDR3, the DNA is TGTGCCAGTAGTACTCTCAGGGGGCTCGGCACAGATACGCAGTATTTT. Translating gives CASSTLRGLGTDTQYF.

This clone was recorded a few times. This chain connects TRBV18 to TRBJ1-4; the D is unclear. The length of the CDR3 is 15 residues. V was shortened by 3 bases and J by 7 bases, with 15 bases between the two germline ends. Germline V CDR1 and CDR2: KGHSH, LQKENI. The CDR3 DNA reads as TGTGCCAGCTCACCGGTTTTCGGGGATGGTGAAAAACTGTTTTTT. Translating gives CASSPVFGDGEKLFF. The variable domain in full, completed from reference TRBV18 and TRBJ1-4, reads NAGVMQNPRHLVRRRGQEARLRCSPMKGHSHVYWYRQLPEEGLKFMVYLQKENIIDESGMPKERFSAEFPKEGPSILRIQQVVRGDSAAYFCASSPVFGDGEKLFFGSGTQLSVL.

V is TRBV29-1 and J is TRBJ1-2; 12 bases are shared with TRBD1. Germline CDR1 is SQVTM and CDR2 is ANQGSEA. Trimming at V came to 6 bases and at J to 6 bases, leaving 14 bases not matched to a gene. The CDR3 has 16 residues. CDR3 in amino acids: CSVGVKRDRGLDGYTF. For the CDR3, the DNA is TGCAGCGTCGGCGTTAAAAGGGACAGGGGGCTGGATGGCTACACCTTC.

In its sample, this clone was seen a few times. The V gene is TRBV12-5, the J gene TRBJ1-1; TRBD1 matches at 7 bases. Germline assignment: CDR1 LGHNT and CDR2 FRNRAP. The CDR3 sequence is 15 residues long. V trimming: 6 bases; J trimming: 7 bases; junction bases outside the gene matches: 14. This CDR3 is CASGGNRGRFDEAFF. Written as DNA, the CDR3 is TGTGCTAGTGGGGGAAACAGGGGACGTTTTGATGAAGCTTTCTTT.

This rearrangement joins TRBV18 to TRBJ2-7, with TRBD1 matching over 8 bases. CDR1 and CDR2 (germline): KGHSH, LQKENI. The CDR3 sequence is 13 residues long. J was trimmed by 2 bases and V by 6 bases; bases with no gene match: 3. CDR3 DNA sequence: TGTGCCAGCTCGCGACAGGGGCCCTACGAGCAGTACTTC. Its translation: CASSRQGPYEQYF.

V usage is TRBV12-3 or TRBV12-4 and J usage is TRBJ2-1, with D unresolved. The V end was cut by 6 bases, the J end by 8 bases, with 11 bases between. The CDR3 runs 12 residues. The CDR3 is CASRRTLDEQFF. The CDR3, as DNA: TGTGCCAGCAGACGAACTCTGGATGAGCAGTTCTTC.

This rearrangement joins TRBV18 to TRBJ1-6, with 7 bases matching TRBD1. J lost 6 bases, V lost 3 bases, and 11 bases had no gene match. The CDR3 totals 17 residues. Germline-derived CDR1 and CDR2 are KGHSH and LQKENI. The CDR3 region is CASSPQKPGQSNSPLHF. CDR3 coding DNA: TGTGCCAGCTCACCTCAAAAGCCGGGACAGAGTAATTCACCCCTCCACTTT.

The chain is built from TRBV7-9 and TRBJ1-2; 8 positions match TRBD1. V was pared by 1 base and J by 5 bases, with 3 bases of the junction left unmatched. Germline V gene data show CDR1 as SEHNR and CDR2 as FQNEAQ (reference sequence). This CDR3 is built from 14 residues. CDR3 sequence reads: CASSLGTGNYGYTF. The CDR3 DNA reads as TGTGCCAGCAGCTTAGGGACAGGGAATTATGGCTACACCTTC.